The rows below give T cell receptor beta chains drawn from one sample of a study of Ad26.COV2.S vaccination and SARS-CoV-2 variants. Sequencing used immunoSEQ multiplex PCR; TCRdb keeps in-frame clones, though not all of them. The table has some 340,000 clones, approximately 80% seen once. Sequencing was performed on peripheral blood, taken in a trial of Ad26.COV2.S vaccine versus placebo. These receptors originate from a person between 18 and 65 years old who received the Ad26.COV2.S COVID-19 vaccine or a placebo. Both conserved end residues are part of each CDR3. The order of the fields is J gene, clone size, D gene, V gene, CDR3 protein, CDR3 DNA. The D gene is left open where the match is weak. Clone size is shown for a subset of rows, as once, few, many or a class of expanded clone.

>TRBJ2-7|few|TRBD1|TRBV18
CASSPDKTGFYREQYF
TGTGCCAGCTCACCAGATAAGACAGGGTTTTATCGCGAGCAGTACTTC
>TRBJ2-3|NA|TRBD2|TRBV7-9
CASSPASGVGKDTQYF
TGTGCCAGCAGCCCCGCTAGCGGGGTCGGCAAGGATACGCAGTATTTT
>TRBJ1-5|NA|TRBD1|TRBV7-2
CASSLAYFRDRGLQPQHF
TGTGCCAGCAGCTTAGCTTACTTCCGGGACAGGGGGCTTCAGCCCCAGCATTTT
>TRBJ2-3|NA|TRBD1|TRBV5-1
CASSLYGTDTDTQYF
TGCGCCAGCAGCTTATACGGGACAGACACAGATACGCAGTATTTT
>TRBJ2-2|NA|NA|TRBV5-4
CASSFEGYPGELFF
TGTGCCAGCAGCTTCGAGGGATACCCCGGGGAGCTGTTTTTT
>TRBJ1-6|NA|NA|TRBV15
CATSPNPAGSPDSPLHF
TGTGCCACCAGCCCTAACCCCGCCGGGTCCCCCGATTCACCCCTCCACTTT
>TRBJ2-5|NA|NA|TRBV19
CASSRGIWGETQYF
TGTGCCAGTAGTAGAGGGATTTGGGGAGAGACCCAGTACTTC
>TRBJ1-2|NA|TRBD1|TRBV27
CASSRDSNFGYTF
TGTGCCAGCAGCAGGGACAGTAACTTTGGCTACACCTTC
>TRBJ2-3|NA|TRBD2|TRBV3-1/TRBV3-2
CASSPGTSREDTQYF
TGTGCCAGCAGCCCCGGGACTAGTCGTGAGGATACGCAGTATTTT
>TRBJ1-2|NA|NA|TRBV5-1
CASSLRGLGYTF
TGCGCCAGCAGCTTACGGGGGCTCGGCTACACCTTC
>TRBJ1-1|NA|NA|TRBV28
CASSVRAGGITEAFF
TGTGCCAGCAGTGTGCGAGCGGGGGGGATCACTGAAGCTTTCTTT
>TRBJ1-5|NA|TRBD1|TRBV19
CASLAGQFNQPQHF
TGTGCCAGTCTGGCGGGACAGTTTAATCAGCCCCAGCATTTT